Listed here are 3 T cell receptor beta chains from one sample, sequenced in a study of blood T cell repertoires in COVID-19. Generated by immunoSEQ multiplex PCR, the TCRdb table keeps only in-frame clones and is missing some. The table has approximately 210,000 clones, 89% seen once. Sequencing was performed on peripheral blood. The receptor source for this set is a woman in her forties with acute or convalescent COVID-19.

The gene calls are TRBV19 and TRBJ2-2; possible D gene TRBD1, 6 bases. Germline V CDR1 and CDR2: LNHDA, SQIVND (reference sequence). The length of the CDR3 is 17 residues. Between the trimmed V and J ends, which lost 4 bases and 0 bases, there was a span of 15 bases. CDR3 bases: TGTGCCAGTAGTAGTTACGGACAGTCCGCGAACACCGGGGAGCTGTTTTTT. Translated, it gives CASSSYGQSANTGELFF.

The chain employs TRBV3-1 (or the pseudogene TRBV3-2) and TRBJ2-2, with 8 nucleotides matching TRBD2. Germline loops: CDR1 LGHDT, CDR2 YNNKEL (reference sequence). The CDR3 length is 15 residues. V shed 7 bases, J shed 4 bases, and the junction held 8 bases outside the gene matches. The CDR3 reads CASTSSGGGTGELFF. DNA for the CDR3: TGTGCCAGCACCTCCTCGGGGGGGGGCACCGGGGAGCTGTTTTTT.

J is TRBJ1-1 and V is TRBV2, with 11 bases identical to TRBD1. This CDR3 has 16 amino acids. CDR1 is SNHLY and CDR2 is FYNNEI in the germline V gene. Losses at the gene ends were 7 bases for V and 4 bases for J; bases not matched to a gene: 11. The CDR3 spells CASTQDRGRVSTEAFF. In DNA form, the CDR3 reads TGTGCCAGCACCCAGGACAGGGGGCGGGTTAGCACTGAAGCTTTCTTT.